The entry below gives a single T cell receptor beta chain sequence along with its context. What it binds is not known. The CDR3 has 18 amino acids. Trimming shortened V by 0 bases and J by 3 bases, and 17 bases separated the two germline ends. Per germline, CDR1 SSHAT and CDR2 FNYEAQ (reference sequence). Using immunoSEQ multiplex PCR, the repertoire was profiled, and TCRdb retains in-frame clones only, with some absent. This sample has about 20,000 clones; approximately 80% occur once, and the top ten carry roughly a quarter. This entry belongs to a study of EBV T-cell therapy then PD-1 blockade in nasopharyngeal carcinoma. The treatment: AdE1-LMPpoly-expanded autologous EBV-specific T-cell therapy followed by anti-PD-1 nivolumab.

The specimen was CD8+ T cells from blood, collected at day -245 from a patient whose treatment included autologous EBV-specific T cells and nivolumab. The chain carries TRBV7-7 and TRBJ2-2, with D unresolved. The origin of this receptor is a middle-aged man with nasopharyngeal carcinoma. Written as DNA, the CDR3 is TGTGCCAGCAGCTTAGCCACCCCTCACAGCCCGGACACCGGGGAGCTGTTTTTT. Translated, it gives CASSLATPHSPDTGELFF.